This T cell receptor beta chain was captured in a study of T cell changes during pregnancy in multiple sclerosis. This clone was seen only once. This table comes from immunoSEQ multiplex PCR, and its TCRdb copy is limited to in-frame clones, with some not included. This sample yields about 44,000 clones, of which roughly 92% are seen a single time; 0.55% to 0.7% belongs to the top ten. Trimming removed 6 bases at V and 2 bases at J, with 8 bases between. CDR3 length: 13 amino acids. Germline CDR1 and CDR2: SNHLY and FYNNEI. The sample here was CD4+ T cells from peripheral blood mononuclear cells, taken in the first trimester of pregnancy. V usage is TRBV2 and J usage is TRBJ1-5, with unresolved D. The TCR comes from a female donor with multiple sclerosis, enrolled in a pregnancy study. This chain's CDR3 is CASRENGNQPQHF. In DNA form, the CDR3 reads TGTGCCAGCAGGGAGAACGGCAATCAGCCCCAGCATTTT.